The 23 T cell receptor beta chains below come from one sample, sequenced in a study of T-cell memory formation after mild COVID-19. TCRdb reanalysed the 5' RACE reads using MiXCR and keeps one entry per CDR3 protein. The sample consists of some 270,000 distinct CDR3 sequences, roughly 14% of them appearing once. Sequenced sample: PBMCs or a T cell subset sorted from them (not recorded which). Receptors were obtained from an adult woman who had mild COVID-19 (a few samples of this study predate the infection). Cell type and time point are not known.

This clonotype was counted between two and nine times. V and J are TRBV12-3 or TRBV12-4 and TRBJ1-2; D gene unclear. This CDR3 is 12 amino acids long. Trimming took 6 bases from V and 0 from J, leaving 5 bases between them. CDR3 protein: CASSNTNYGYTF. DNA for the CDR3: TGTGCCAGCAGCAATACTAACTATGGCTACACCTTC.

This clonotype was recorded many times. The chain couples TRBV5-1 to TRBJ2-3; TRBD2 is a possible D gene (5 bases). The V gene lost 4 bases and the J gene lost 4 bases, with 13 bases spanning the gap. CDR1 and CDR2 from the germline V gene are SGHRS and YFSETQ. The CDR3 sequence is 14 residues long. The CDR3 DNA follows: TGCGCCAGCAGCCCGGGGTCCGTGGCAGATACGCAGTATTTT. Its protein is CASSPGSVADTQYF.

The table lists this clonotype with a few counts. V and J are TRBV6-2 or TRBV6-3 and TRBJ1-2; D is unresolved. CDR3 size: 13 residues. With 6 bases removed from V and 10 bases from J, the gap between germline ends came to 18 bases. Germline lookup yields CDR1 MNHEY and CDR2 SVGEGT. Here the CDR3 reads CASSPDYPKVYTF. In DNA, the CDR3 is TGTGCCAGCAGCCCAGATTACCCGAAGGTCTACACCTTC.

This clonotype was detected a few times. As DNA, the CDR3 is TGTGCCAGCAGTTCTGTGGGACAGACCTTCCGGGGCTACACCTTC. Protein product: CASSSVGQTFRGYTF. V gene TRBV6-5 combines with J gene TRBJ1-2; the match to TRBD1 covers 7 bases. Germline V gene sequence: CDR1 MNHEY, CDR2 SVGAGI. The CDR3 contains 15 residues. V lost 4 bases to trimming and J lost 8 bases; unmatched junction nucleotides: 13.

The chain uses TRBV5-4 and TRBJ2-3; 8 nucleotides match TRBD2. The CDR3 sequence is 14 residues long. Germline lookup yields CDR1 SGHNT and CDR2 YYREEE (reference sequence). The J segment lost 6 bases and the V segment lost 1 base, leaving 4 bases of the junction unmatched. CDR3 sequence reads: CASSLSGGRDTQYF. In DNA, the CDR3 is TGTGCCAGCAGCTTGTCTGGCGGGAGGGATACGCAGTATTTT.

There are a few counts of this clonotype. The chain employs TRBV7-2 and TRBJ1-4; possibly TRBD1 for D (5 bases). V was pared by 2 bases and J by 5 bases, with 12 bases between. The CDR3 is made up of 15 amino acids. Germline V gene data show CDR1 as SGHTA and CDR2 as FQGNSA. This CDR3 is CASSLNQGANEKLFF. Here the CDR3 DNA reads TGTGCCAGCAGCTTAAATCAGGGTGCGAATGAAAAACTGTTTTTT.

This clonotype came up a few times. The chain recombines TRBV6-5 with TRBJ2-7; 11 bases match TRBD2. V lost 2 bases and J lost 7; bases outside the gene matches: 10. The CDR3 runs to 16 residues. Germline CDR1 and CDR2: MNHEY and SVGAGI. DNA for the CDR3: TGTGCCAGCAGTTACATGTTGGTAGCGGGAGGGAGTGAGCAGTACTTC. Translating it yields CASSYMLVAGGSEQYF.

The V and J genes are TRBV29-1 and TRBJ2-7; the D is unclear. CDR1 and CDR2 from the germline V gene are SQVTM and ANQGSEA. The CDR3 covers 13 residues. V was shortened by 2 bases and J by 0 bases, with 8 bases between the two germline ends. DNA for the CDR3: TGCAGCGTTGAATCGCGGACCTCCTACGAGCAGTACTTC. This sequence encodes CSVESRTSYEQYF.

The sample holds a few counts of this clonotype. The CDR3 region has the DNA TGTGCCAGCAGCCCTTGGACTAGCGGGAGGCAAAAGGGGACGCAGTATTTT. Amino acid sequence: CASSPWTSGRQKGTQYF. The rearrangement joins TRBV3-1 to TRBJ2-3; 14 nucleotides line up with TRBD2. The CDR3 is 17 amino acids. Germline V CDR1 and CDR2: LGHDT, YNNKEL (reference sequence). J was trimmed by 9 bases and V by 4 bases; bases with no gene match: 12.

In this sample, this clonotype turned up a few times. The chain is built from TRBV4-2 and TRBJ2-2; D might be TRBD1 or TRBD2, each matching 5 bases. V gave up 4 bases and J gave up 4 bases, with 16 bases separating them. Germline loops: CDR1 LGHNA, CDR2 YNFKEQ. CDR3 length: 16 residues. The CDR3 loop is CASSPGTEIGTGELFF. The CDR3 coding sequence is TGTGCCAGCAGCCCGGGGACCGAGATTGGCACCGGGGAGCTGTTTTTT.

This clonotype was recorded a few times. This CDR3 is CASSLPVGREAFF. DNA for the CDR3: TGTGCCAGCAGCCTTCCCGTGGGCCGTGAAGCTTTCTTT. V is TRBV7-3 and J is TRBJ1-1; D gene uncertain. The CDR3 extends over 13 amino acids. Germline V gene lookup returns CDR1 SGHTA and CDR2 FQGTGA. V lost 5 bases and J lost 7, with 14 bases in between.

This clonotype was seen only a few times. The germline gene is not matched at one end of the junction; a read error may be the cause. The chain carries TRBV20-1 and TRBJ2-1, with a possible D match to TRBD2 (5 bases). Germline V gene data show CDR1 as DFQATT and CDR2 as SNEGSKA (reference sequence). The CDR3 consists of 11 residues. CDR3 coding DNA: TGCGGGAGTCGACGGGTGACTCGAACGGCCTTC. Protein product: CGSRRVTRTAF.

The genes are TRBV25-1 and TRBJ2-1; D gene uncertain. V was trimmed by 2 bases and J by 6 bases, leaving 11 bases between them. This CDR3 has 14 residues. CDR1 is MGHDK and CDR2 is SYGVNS in the germline V gene. DNA for the CDR3: TGTGCCAGCAGTGAACCGGGTGTAGGCAATGAGCAGTTCTTC. Protein product: CASSEPGVGNEQFF.

This clonotype has a handful of counts. The J gene is TRBJ2-7, the V gene TRBV20-1; 10 bases map to TRBD2. Trimming cost V 5 bases and J 6 bases; bases outside gene matches: 13. The germline V gene has CDR1 DFQATT and CDR2 SNEGSKA (reference sequence). There are 15 residues in the CDR3. CDR3 nucleotides: TGCAGTGCTGCTGACTCCGGGACTAGCGCTGGCGAGCAGTACTTC. Translating gives CSAADSGTSAGEQYF.

The gene calls are TRBV5-1 and TRBJ1-1; perhaps TRBD1 as D (5 bases). V lost 0 bases and J 7 bases, leaving 7 bases between the germline ends. Germline V gives CDR1 SGHRS, CDR2 YFSETQ. CDR3 length: 12 residues. The CDR3 DNA sequence: TGCGCCAGCAGCTTGGAGGGGAATGAAGCTTTCTTT. This encodes CASSLEGNEAFF.

This clonotype was seen at least ten times. The chain recombines TRBV3-1 with TRBJ2-3; D remains ambiguous. V lost 10 bases and J 8 bases, leaving 10 bases between the germline ends. The CDR3 loop spans 10 amino acids. Germline V lookup: CDR1 LGHDT, CDR2 YNNKEL (reference sequence). The CDR3 here is CATSSSTQYF. The CDR3 region has the DNA TGTGCCACCAGTTCAAGTACGCAGTATTTT.

The chain is built from TRBV7-2 and TRBJ2-3, with TRBD2 matching over 11 bases. The CDR3 is 17 residues long. Germline loops: CDR1 SGHTA, CDR2 FQGNSA. J gave up 5 bases and V 0 bases, and 7 bases lay outside the gene matches. The CDR3 DNA follows: TGTGCCAGCAGCTTAGCAAGGACTAGCGGGTGGCAAGATACGCAGTATTTT. It is translated as CASSLARTSGWQDTQYF.

The V and J genes are TRBV19 and TRBJ2-2, with 7 positions matching TRBD2. J gave up 1 base and V 7 bases, and 3 bases lay outside the gene matches. This CDR3 spans 14 amino acids. Germline CDR1 is LNHDA and CDR2 is SQIVND (reference sequence). The CDR3 protein is CASNTGGNTGELFF. CDR3 in DNA: TGTGCCAGTAACACGGGAGGGAACACCGGGGAGCTGTTTTTT. Full variable domain (missing parts from reference TRBV19 and TRBJ2-2): DGGITQSPKYLFRKEGQNVTLSCEQNLNHDAMYWYRQDPGQGLRLIYYSQIVNDFQKGDIAEGYSVSREKKESFPLTVTSAQKNPTAFYLCASNTGGNTGELFFGEGSRLTVL.

Written as DNA, the CDR3 is TGTGCCAGCCGACTAGCGGGGGGGCTGAACACCGGGGAGCTGTTTTTT. It codes for CASRLAGGLNTGELFF. The gene calls are TRBV27 and TRBJ2-2; TRBD2 agrees at 14 bases. Germline loops: CDR1 MNHEY, CDR2 SMNVEV (reference sequence). J was trimmed by 1 base and V by 8 bases; bases with no gene match: 3. The CDR3 loop spans 16 amino acids.

The chain employs TRBV19 and TRBJ2-1; D is possibly TRBD1 (6 bases). There are 15 residues in the CDR3. CDR1 is LNHDA and CDR2 is SQIVND in the germline V gene (reference sequence). V lost 3 bases to trimming and J lost 0 bases, with 9 bases between them. The CDR3 DNA reads as TGTGCCAGTAGTATCGGACAGAGCTCCTACAATGAGCAGTTCTTC. Translated, it gives CASSIGQSSYNEQFF.

This clonotype was counted a few times. The chain combines TRBV11-2 with TRBJ2-7; D is ambiguous. Trimming took 4 bases from V and 3 from J, leaving 13 bases between them. The germline V gene encodes CDR1 SGHAT and CDR2 FQNNGV. The CDR3 is 14 residues long. CDR3 DNA: TGTGCCAGCAGCTCAATTCGGGCCAACTACGAGCAGTACTTC. It yields the protein CASSSIRANYEQYF.

This clonotype was counted only a few times. The chain uses TRBV10-3 and TRBJ2-7; D not resolved. This CDR3 has 14 amino acids. Trimming cost V 3 bases and J 2 bases, with 11 bases left between them. The germline V gene encodes CDR1 ENHRY and CDR2 SYGVKD. Written as DNA, the CDR3 is TGTGCCATCAGTGACGGCAGTACAACCTACGAGCAGTACTTC. Protein: CAISDGSTTYEQYF.

In its sample, this clonotype was seen many times. Its ends do not fully match the called genes, so a read error is possible. V gene TRBV12-3 or TRBV12-4 combines with J gene TRBJ1-2, with a possible D match to TRBD1 (5 bases). The CDR3 length is 11 residues. Here the CDR3 DNA reads TGCGCCAGCAGCTTGAGGGGTGGCTACACCTTC. This codes for CASSLRGGYTF.